Following are 22 T cell receptor beta chains from one sample sequenced in a study of blood T cell repertoires in COVID-19. The data were produced by immunoSEQ multiplex PCR, yet TCRdb's version contains in-frame clones alone and is incomplete. The repertoire holds approximately 230,000 clones, just over 85% seen once, with roughly 1.4% in the top ten. The sample taken for sequencing was peripheral blood. The receptors stem from a man older than 75 with acute or convalescent COVID-19.

This sequence joins TRBV10-3 and TRBJ1-1; D not certain. CDR3 length: 13 residues. Per germline, CDR1 ENHRY and CDR2 SYGVKD. With 2 bases removed from V and 1 base from J, the gap between germline ends came to 5 bases. The CDR3 protein is CAISERQNTEAFF. DNA of the CDR3: TGTGCCATCAGTGAGCGACAGAACACTGAAGCTTTCTTT.

The chain joins TRBV27 to TRBJ2-6; D possibly corresponds to TRBD2 (6 bases). V was trimmed by 5 bases and J by 2 bases, leaving 10 bases between them. This CDR3 is 15 amino acids long. Germline-derived CDR1 and CDR2 are MNHEY and SMNVEV (reference sequence). This CDR3 is CASSPGVAGANVLTF. The CDR3 DNA reads as TGTGCCAGCAGTCCGGGGGTAGCTGGGGCCAACGTCCTGACTTTC.

This clone showed up just once. J is TRBJ2-1 and V is TRBV13; TRBD1 matches 7 bases. Unmatched junction bases numbered 4, after V lost 1 base and J lost 4 bases. Germline V gene sequence: CDR1 PRHDT, CDR2 FYEKMQ (reference sequence). This CDR3 has 15 residues. As DNA, the CDR3 is TGTGCCAGCAGCTTAGAGGGGGCAGGTTACAATGAGCAGTTCTTC. Protein sequence: CASSLEGAGYNEQFF.

This clone was observed a few times. The chain links TRBV23-1 to TRBJ2-7; perhaps TRBD1 as D (5 bases). TRBV23-1 has ORF status, its function being uncertain. Between the trimmed V and J ends, which lost 7 bases and 5 bases, there was a span of 15 bases. This CDR3 has 13 amino acids. CDR3 bases: TGCGCCAGCATTAGGTTCAGGGCCAACGAGCAGTACTTC. It codes for CASIRFRANEQYF.

This clone was seen repeatedly, ten times or more. The chain carries TRBV28 and TRBJ1-2; TRBD1 matches at 7 bases. This CDR3 has 14 amino acids. Germline V gene sequence: CDR1 MDHEN, CDR2 SYDVKM. V trimming: 3 bases; J trimming: 10 bases; junction bases outside the gene matches: 11. The DNA of the CDR3 is TGTGCCAGCAGTTTGGGACAGAGTGGTTCAGTCTACACCTTC. This codes for CASSLGQSGSVYTF.

The J gene is TRBJ2-5, the V gene TRBV4-1; 8 bases align to TRBD1. V shed 0 bases and J 4 bases; nucleotides not matched to a gene: 4. The CDR3 loop spans 15 amino acids. Per germline, CDR1 MGHRA and CDR2 YSYEKL. The DNA for the CDR3 is TGCGCCAGCAGCCAAGATGGACAGGGTCGAGAGACCCAGTACTTC. Its protein product is CASSQDGQGRETQYF.

The chain combines TRBV5-1 with TRBJ1-1, with 7 bases identical to TRBD1. Trimming removed 6 bases from V and 4 bases from J; junction bases left unmatched: 6. Per germline, CDR1 SGHRS and CDR2 YFSETQ. This CDR3 contains 13 residues. The CDR3 nucleotides read TGCGCCAGCACGACAGGGAGAGGCACTGAAGCTTTCTTT. It is translated as CASTTGRGTEAFF. Based on the CDR3 plus reference TRBV5-1 and TRBJ1-1, the full variable domain is KAGVTQTPRYLIKTRGQQVTLSCSPISGHRSVSWYQQTPGQGLQFLFEYFSETQRNKGNFPGRFSGRQFSNSRSEMNVSTLELGDSALYLCASTTGRGTEAFFGQGTRLTVV.

The genes are TRBV27 and TRBJ2-6; possibly TRBD1 for D (5 bases). CDR3 length: 16 amino acids. In germline, CDR1 is MNHEY, CDR2 SMNVEV (reference sequence). Between the trimmed V and J ends, which lost 6 bases and 0 bases, there was a span of 12 bases. In nucleotides, the CDR3 is TGTGCCAGCAGAGATCCAGGGATCTCTGGGGCCAACGTCCTGACTTTC. This sequence encodes CASRDPGISGANVLTF.

The CDR3 here is CASSDSGRRTDTQYF. The DNA of the CDR3 is TGTGCCAGTAGTGACAGCGGGAGAAGAACAGATACGCAGTATTTT. The chain carries TRBV19 and TRBJ2-3, with 8 positions matching TRBD2. Germline CDR1 is LNHDA and CDR2 is SQIVND (reference sequence). With 5 bases clipped from V and 3 bases from J, the junction kept 7 bases outside the gene matches. This CDR3 spans 15 amino acids. Full variable domain (remainder filled in from reference TRBV19 and TRBJ2-3): DGGITQSPKYLFRKEGQNVTLSCEQNLNHDAMYWYRQDPGQGLRLIYYSQIVNDFQKGDIAEGYSVSREKKESFPLTVTSAQKNPTAFYLCASSDSGRRTDTQYFGPGTRLTVL.

Only a few counts were recorded for this clone. This sequence joins TRBV24-1 and TRBJ2-5; D is perhaps TRBD1 (5 bases). The CDR3 is made up of 15 amino acids. Trimming removed 3 bases at V and 6 bases at J, with 16 bases between. Germline-derived CDR1 and CDR2 are KGHDR and SFDVKD. CDR3 bases: TGTGCCACCAGTGATCCCCGGCAGGGTCTGCAGACCCAGTACTTC. This sequence encodes CATSDPRQGLQTQYF.

This clone was detected only once. CDR3 sequence: CASSLLPGTLKGAEQYF. The CDR3 DNA follows: TGCGCCAGCAGCTTATTACCTGGGACACTCAAGGGGGCTGAGCAGTACTTC. This chain connects TRBV5-1 to TRBJ2-7; TRBD1 agrees at 7 bases. CDR3 length equals 17 residues. Germline assignment: CDR1 SGHRS and CDR2 YFSETQ. Trimming at V came to 2 bases and at J to 7 bases, leaving 18 bases not matched to a gene. The complete variable domain, with remaining parts taken from reference TRBV5-1 and TRBJ2-7, reads KAGVTQTPRYLIKTRGQQVTLSCSPISGHRSVSWYQQTPGQGLQFLFEYFSETQRNKGNFPGRFSGRQFSNSRSEMNVSTLELGDSALYLCASSLLPGTLKGAEQYFGPGTRLTVT.

The chain combines TRBV29-1 with TRBJ1-2; a weak D match, TRBD1 (5 bases). The germline V gene encodes CDR1 SQVTM and CDR2 ANQGSEA. This CDR3 contains 12 residues. The V end lost 6 bases, the J end lost 6 bases, and 14 bases lay between the germline ends. The CDR3 nucleotides read TGCAGCGTGGCAGACGGAGGGGATGGCTACACCTTC. Residues: CSVADGGDGYTF.

This sequence joins TRBV9 and TRBJ2-7; the D gene is possibly TRBD2 (6 bases). The CDR3 spans 15 residues. The ends were cut back, 4 bases at V and 6 bases at J, with 20 bases in the middle. The germline CDR1 and CDR2 sequences are SGDLS and YYNGEE. The CDR3 DNA reads as TGTGCCAGCAGCTCCACCGGGACCTCGGAGGGCGAGCAGTACTTC. It encodes CASSSTGTSEGEQYF.

This clone was counted between two and nine times. This sequence joins TRBV18 and TRBJ1-6, with a tentative D call TRBD1 (6 bases). CDR3 length equals 15 residues. Per the germline V gene, CDR1 is KGHSH and CDR2 is LQKENI. Trimming left V 1 base short and J 5 bases short, with 9 bases between. CDR3 protein: CASSPRPGDNSPLHF. The CDR3 nucleotides are TGTGCCAGCTCACCACGGCCAGGGGATAATTCACCCCTCCACTTT.

The chain joins TRBV18 to TRBJ2-7, with 9 bases matching TRBD2. This CDR3 is built from 19 residues. After removal of 2 bases from V and 1 base from J, the junction contained 15 bases not matched to a gene. Germline lookup yields CDR1 KGHSH and CDR2 LQKENI. The CDR3 DNA reads as TGTGCCAGCTCACCAGAGGTAGGGTCGGTAGCGGGAGTATCCTACGAGCAGTACTTC. Translating it yields CASSPEVGSVAGVSYEQYF.

This chain uses TRBV5-1 with TRBJ1-3, with D maybe TRBD1 (6 bases). Germline values: CDR1 SGHRS, CDR2 YFSETQ. V was trimmed by 0 bases and J by 4 bases, leaving 17 bases between them. CDR3 length: 17 residues. CDR3 amino acids: CASSLDGSTGRGNTIYF. The DNA for the CDR3 is TGCGCCAGCAGCTTGGACGGTTCAACAGGGAGAGGAAACACCATATATTTT. Full variable domain (outside the CDR3, taken from reference TRBV5-1 and TRBJ1-3): KAGVTQTPRYLIKTRGQQVTLSCSPISGHRSVSWYQQTPGQGLQFLFEYFSETQRNKGNFPGRFSGRQFSNSRSEMNVSTLELGDSALYLCASSLDGSTGRGNTIYFGEGSWLTVV.

The chain employs TRBV7-2 and TRBJ1-1; maybe TRBD1 (5 bases). This CDR3 is built from 15 residues. Between the trimmed V and J ends, which lost 4 bases and 0 bases, there was a span of 12 bases. Per the germline V gene, CDR1 is SGHTA and CDR2 is FQGNSA. This chain's CDR3 is CASSSQGGMNTEAFF. As DNA, the CDR3 is TGTGCCAGCAGCTCGCAGGGTGGAATGAACACTGAAGCTTTCTTT.

This sequence joins TRBV7-2 and TRBJ1-2, with D hard to call. Trimming stripped 1 base from V and 8 bases from J, with 17 bases between. The CDR3 covers 15 residues. CDR1 and CDR2 from the germline V gene are SGHTA and FQGNSA. The CDR3 sequence: CASSLVTDSPGGYTF. CDR3 bases: TGTGCCAGCAGCTTAGTCACGGATTCCCCGGGAGGCTACACCTTC.

The gene calls are TRBV11-2 and TRBJ1-2; the D gene is possibly TRBD1 (5 bases). The CDR3 sequence is 12 residues long. V lost 0 bases, J lost 7 bases, and 6 bases lay in between. In germline, CDR1 is SGHAT, CDR2 FQNNGV. The CDR3: CASSLEGVGYTF. For the CDR3, the DNA is TGTGCCAGCAGCTTAGAAGGGGTTGGCTACACCTTC. Using reference TRBV11-2 and TRBJ1-2 for the parts outside the CDR3, the full variable domain is EAGVAQSPRYKIIEKRQSVAFWCNPISGHATLYWYQQILGQGPKLLIQFQNNGVVDDSQLPKDRFSAERLKGVDSTLKIQPAKLEDSAVYLCASSLEGVGYTFGSGTRLTVV.

The sample holds a few counts of this clone. As DNA, the CDR3 is TGTGCCAGCAGCTTAGAGGGACAGAGCTATGGCTACACCTTC. It translates to CASSLEGQSYGYTF. The chain uses TRBV11-2 and TRBJ1-2; the match to TRBD1 covers 7 bases. Germline CDR1 reads SGHAT; CDR2 reads FQNNGV. The CDR3 covers 14 residues. V lost 0 bases, J lost 4 bases, and 2 bases stayed unmatched. Based on the CDR3 plus reference TRBV11-2 and TRBJ1-2, the full variable domain is EAGVAQSPRYKIIEKRQSVAFWCNPISGHATLYWYQQILGQGPKLLIQFQNNGVVDDSQLPKDRFSAERLKGVDSTLKIQPAKLEDSAVYLCASSLEGQSYGYTFGSGTRLTVV.

The rearrangement links TRBV4-3 to TRBJ2-5; TRBD1 matches 9 bases. V lost 0 bases to trimming and J lost 4 bases; unmatched junction nucleotides: 9. The CDR3 runs to 17 residues. CDR1 and CDR2 from the germline V gene are LGHNA and YSLEER. CDR3 coding DNA: TGCGCCAGCAGCCAAGAGTGGACAGGGGAGGAAGGAGAGACCCAGTACTTC. Translation gives CASSQEWTGEEGETQYF.

The chain couples TRBV29-1 to TRBJ2-3; TRBD2 matches at 11 bases. The CDR3 sequence is 13 residues long. The germline V gene has CDR1 SQVTM and CDR2 ANQGSEA. V trimming: 5 bases; J trimming: 4 bases; junction bases outside the gene matches: 2. The CDR3 sequence is CSVTGLAADTQYF. The DNA of the CDR3 is TGCAGCGTTACGGGACTAGCGGCAGATACGCAGTATTTT.